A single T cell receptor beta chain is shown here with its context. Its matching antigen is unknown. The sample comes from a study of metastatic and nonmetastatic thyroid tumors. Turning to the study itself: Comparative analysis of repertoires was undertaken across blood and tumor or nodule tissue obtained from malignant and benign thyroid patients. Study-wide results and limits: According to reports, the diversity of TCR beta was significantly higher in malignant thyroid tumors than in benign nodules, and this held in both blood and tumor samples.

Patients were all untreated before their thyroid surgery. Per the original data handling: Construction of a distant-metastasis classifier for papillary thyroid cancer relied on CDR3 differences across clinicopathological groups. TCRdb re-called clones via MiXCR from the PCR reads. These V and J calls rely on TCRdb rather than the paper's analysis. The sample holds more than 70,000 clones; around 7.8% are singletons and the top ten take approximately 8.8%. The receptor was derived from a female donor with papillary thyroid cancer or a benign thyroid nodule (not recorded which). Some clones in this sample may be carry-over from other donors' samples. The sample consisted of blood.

The CDR3 region has the DNA TGTGCCAACACCCTACAAGGGGAAGCTTTCTTT. This sequence encodes CANTLQGEAFF. The J gene is TRBJ1-1, the V gene TRBV7-9; D call uncertain. Trimming removed 10 bases at V and 8 bases at J, with 14 bases between. Germline V CDR1 and CDR2: SEHNR, FQNEAQ (reference sequence). The CDR3 covers 11 residues.